The source of this TCR beta chain is a study of T cells in Graves' hyperthyroidism and ophthalmopathy. TCR beta CDR3 regions were amplified from RNA. Carried out on the TCR CDR3, a first-round RT-PCR used the HTBI primer set. In TCRdb, the multiplex PCR reads were re-called with MiXCR into one record per CDR3 protein. This table holds hundreds of thousands of distinct CDR3 sequences, more than 30% found once. The CDR3 runs 16 residues. V lost 5 bases and J lost 8; bases outside the gene matches: 16. The germline V gene encodes CDR1 SEHNR and CDR2 FQNEAQ (reference sequence). In the case of this clonotype: What it binds is not known.

Clinicians diagnosed patients from clinical symptoms, serum thyroxine and TRAb, thyroid ultrasound and orbital computed tomography. Notes on the study in general: Blood also showed most of the thyroid clonotypes that were expanded above 0.001. The model predicted ophthalmopathy a median around 6.5 months before onset.

The chain couples TRBV7-9 to TRBJ1-2; 8 bases are shared with TRBD1. Material: blood. The receptor was isolated from a man aged 18 to 35 with Graves' hyperthyroidism. The CDR3 nucleotides are TGTGCCAGCAGCACCACCTCAGGGGGCGCGAATAGGGGCTACACCTTC. This gives the protein CASSTTSGGANRGYTF.